The source of this TCR beta chain is a study of shared clonotypes between healthy human individuals. As for the study in general: Researchers assigned three CD4 naive, three CD4 memory, two CD8 naive and one CD8 memory plate to each donor.

The method was immunoSEQ multiplex PCR; TCRdb's version includes in-frame clones alone and lacks a portion of them. The sample lists under 1,900,000 clones, 98% occurring once. The CDR3 consists of 15 residues. Germline CDR1 and CDR2: KGHSH and LQKENI. Unmatched junction bases numbered 11, after V lost 3 bases and J lost 6 bases. V is TRBV18 and J is TRBJ2-7; 7 nucleotides agree with TRBD1. The TCR comes from a man aged 25 to 40 in good health. What was sequenced was naive CD4+ T cells sorted from blood. The subset denotes: CD45RA+ positively selected. CDR3 in DNA: TGTGCCAGCTCACCGCCCGGACAGGACGTCGTCGAGCAGTACTTC. It is translated as CASSPPGQDVVEQYF.